One and the same sample provided the 5 T cell receptor beta chains below, sequenced in a study of tumor-infiltrating lymphocytes in localized non-small cell lung cancer. Generated by immunoSEQ multiplex PCR, the TCRdb table keeps only in-frame clones and is missing some. The data contain over 7,000 clones, around three quarters of them singletons. Source material: uninvolved lung tissue not adjacent to the tumor. The receptors stem from a human donor with non-small cell lung cancer.

V and J are TRBV6-5 and TRBJ2-7, with a possible D match to TRBD2 (5 bases). This CDR3 has 15 amino acids. Trimming took off 5 bases at V and 3 bases at J, with 17 bases between the two ends. Germline V CDR1 and CDR2: MNHEY, SVGAGI. The CDR3 nucleotides read TGTGCCAGCAGTATGGCTTCATACGGGGTCTACGAGCAGTACTTC. Its protein is CASSMASYGVYEQYF.

CDR3 nucleotide sequence: TGTGCCACCAGCAGAGACGTAAACGCAGGTGGCTACACCTTC. Its protein product is CATSRDVNAGGYTF. V and J are TRBV15 and TRBJ1-2; D is uncertain. Looked up from germline, CDR1 is LNHNV and CDR2 is YYDKDF (reference sequence). There are 14 residues in the CDR3. Trimming pared 0 bases from V and 7 bases from J, leaving 12 bases between.

In DNA form, the CDR3 reads TGTGCCAGCAGCTCCGAGGCGCTCGGGCAGCCCCAGCATTTT. Amino acid sequence: CASSSEALGQPQHF. The genes are TRBV7-2 and TRBJ1-5; unclear D gene. CDR3 length: 14 amino acids. CDR1 and CDR2 from the germline V gene are SGHTA and FQGNSA. V lost 4 bases and J lost 7, with 14 bases in between.

This clone appeared once. The chain is built from TRBV2 and TRBJ1-5, with D hard to call. Germline loops: CDR1 SNHLY, CDR2 FYNNEI. The CDR3 extends over 12 amino acids. Trimming cost V 6 bases and J 10 bases, with 13 bases left between them. In DNA, the CDR3 is TGTGCCAGCAGGGGAGACATCTCCCCCCAGCATTTT. Residues: CASRGDISPQHF. Using reference TRBV2 and TRBJ1-5 for the parts outside the CDR3, the full variable domain is EPEVTQTPSHQVTQMGQEVILRCVPISNHLYFYWYRQILGQKVEFLVSFYNNEISEKSEIFDDQFSVERPDGSNFTLKIRSTKLEDSAMYFCASRGDISPQHFGDGTRLSIL.

A few counts support this clone. J is TRBJ1-1 and V is TRBV10-3, with D uncertain. This CDR3 comprises 13 residues. Germline values: CDR1 ENHRY, CDR2 SYGVKD. The ends were cut back, 3 bases at V and 0 bases at J, with 5 bases in the middle. The CDR3 region has the DNA TGTGCCATCAGTGACAGCCTGAACACTGAAGCTTTCTTT. Amino acids: CAISDSLNTEAFF.